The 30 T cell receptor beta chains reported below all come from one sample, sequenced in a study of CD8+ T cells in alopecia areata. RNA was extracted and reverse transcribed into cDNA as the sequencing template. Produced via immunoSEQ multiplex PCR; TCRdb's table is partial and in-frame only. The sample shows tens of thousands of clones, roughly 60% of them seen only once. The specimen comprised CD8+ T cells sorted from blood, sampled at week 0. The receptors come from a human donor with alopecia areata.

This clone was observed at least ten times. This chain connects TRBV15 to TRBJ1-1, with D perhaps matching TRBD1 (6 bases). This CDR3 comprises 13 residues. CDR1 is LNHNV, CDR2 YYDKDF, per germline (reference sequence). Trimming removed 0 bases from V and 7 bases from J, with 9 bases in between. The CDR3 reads CATSRDRGIEAFF. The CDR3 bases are TGTGCCACCAGCAGAGACAGGGGCATTGAAGCTTTCTTT.

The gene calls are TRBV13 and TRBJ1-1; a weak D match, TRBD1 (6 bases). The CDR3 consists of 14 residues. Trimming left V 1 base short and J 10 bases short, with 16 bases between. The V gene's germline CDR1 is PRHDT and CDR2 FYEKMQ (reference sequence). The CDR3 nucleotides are TGTGCCAGCAGCTTAGAGGGCGGGGGCCCCGGAGCTTTCTTT. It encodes CASSLEGGGPGAFF.

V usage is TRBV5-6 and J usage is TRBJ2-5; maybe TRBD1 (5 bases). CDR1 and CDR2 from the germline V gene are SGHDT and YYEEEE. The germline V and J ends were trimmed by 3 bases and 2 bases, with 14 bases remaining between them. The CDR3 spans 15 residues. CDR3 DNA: TGTGCCAGCAGCTCGCTAGGACAAAGACAAGAGACCCAGTACTTC. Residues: CASSSLGQRQETQYF. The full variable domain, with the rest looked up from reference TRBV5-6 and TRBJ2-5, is DAGVTQSPTHLIKTRGQQVTLRCSPKSGHDTVSWYQQALGQGPQFIFQYYEEEERQRGNFPDRFSGHQFPNYSSELNVNALLLGDSALYLCASSSLGQRQETQYFGPGTRLLVL.

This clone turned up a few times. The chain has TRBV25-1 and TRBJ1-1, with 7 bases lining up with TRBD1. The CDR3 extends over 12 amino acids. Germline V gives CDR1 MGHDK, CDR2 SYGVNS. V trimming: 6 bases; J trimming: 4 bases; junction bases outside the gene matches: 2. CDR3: CASSQGGTEAFF. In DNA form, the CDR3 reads TGTGCCAGCAGCCAGGGGGGCACTGAAGCTTTCTTT.

This chain's CDR3 is CAISEMAGGTDTQYF. Written as DNA, the CDR3 is TGTGCCATCAGTGAGATGGCAGGGGGCACAGATACGCAGTATTTT. This rearrangement joins TRBV10-3 to TRBJ2-3; perhaps TRBD1 as D (6 bases). Trimming removed 2 bases at V and 1 base at J, with 10 bases between. The CDR3 spans 15 residues. Germline CDR1 reads ENHRY; CDR2 reads SYGVKD.

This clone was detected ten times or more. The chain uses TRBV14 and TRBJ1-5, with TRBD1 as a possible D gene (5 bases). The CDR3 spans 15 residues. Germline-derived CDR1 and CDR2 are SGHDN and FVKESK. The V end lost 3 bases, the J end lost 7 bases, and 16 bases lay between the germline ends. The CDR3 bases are TGTGCCAGCAGCCATGAAGAGAAGGGGTGGCAGCCCCAGCATTTT. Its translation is CASSHEEKGWQPQHF.

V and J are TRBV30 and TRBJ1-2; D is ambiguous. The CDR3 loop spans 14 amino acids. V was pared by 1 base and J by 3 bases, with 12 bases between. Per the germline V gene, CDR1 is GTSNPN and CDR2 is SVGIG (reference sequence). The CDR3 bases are TGTGCCTGGAGTGCCTCGGATGGGGACTATGGCTACACCTTC. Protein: CAWSASDGDYGYTF.

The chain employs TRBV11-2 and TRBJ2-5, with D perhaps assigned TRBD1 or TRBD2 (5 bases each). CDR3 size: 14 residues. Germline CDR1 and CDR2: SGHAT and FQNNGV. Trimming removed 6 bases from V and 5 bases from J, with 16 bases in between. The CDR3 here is CASSLGPPGETQYF. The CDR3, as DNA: TGTGCCAGCAGTCTGGGACCGCCCGGGGAGACCCAGTACTTC.

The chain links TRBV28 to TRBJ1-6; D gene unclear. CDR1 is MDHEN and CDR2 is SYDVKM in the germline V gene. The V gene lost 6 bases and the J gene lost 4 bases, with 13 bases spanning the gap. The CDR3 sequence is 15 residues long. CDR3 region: CASRSADKYNSPLHF. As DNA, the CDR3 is TGTGCCAGCAGGAGCGCCGACAAGTATAATTCACCCCTCCACTTT. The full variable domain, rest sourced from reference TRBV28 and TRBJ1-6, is DVKVTQSSRYLVKRTGEKVFLECVQDMDHENMFWYRQDPGLGLRLIYFSYDVKMKEKGDIPEGYSVSREKKERFSLILESASTNQTSMYLCASRSADKYNSPLHFGNGTRLTVT.

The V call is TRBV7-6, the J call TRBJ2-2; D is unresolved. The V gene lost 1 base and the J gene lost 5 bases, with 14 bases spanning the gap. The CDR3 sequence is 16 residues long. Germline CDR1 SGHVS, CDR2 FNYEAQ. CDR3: CASSLGRSTGTGELFF. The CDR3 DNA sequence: TGTGCCAGCAGCTTAGGAAGGTCAACCGGGACCGGGGAGCTGTTTTTT.

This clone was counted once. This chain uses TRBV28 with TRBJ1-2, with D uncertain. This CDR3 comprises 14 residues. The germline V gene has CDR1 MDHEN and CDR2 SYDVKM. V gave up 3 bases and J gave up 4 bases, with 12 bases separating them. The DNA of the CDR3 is TGTGCCAGCAGTTTGTCACAGTACCTCTATGGCTACACCTTC. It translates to CASSLSQYLYGYTF.

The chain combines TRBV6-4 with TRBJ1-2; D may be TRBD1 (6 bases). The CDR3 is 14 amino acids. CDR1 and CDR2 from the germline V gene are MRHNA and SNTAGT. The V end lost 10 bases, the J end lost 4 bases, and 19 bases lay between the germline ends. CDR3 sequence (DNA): TGTGCCACCGCTCCCACAGGGCTGCTCTATGGCTACACCTTC. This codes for CATAPTGLLYGYTF.

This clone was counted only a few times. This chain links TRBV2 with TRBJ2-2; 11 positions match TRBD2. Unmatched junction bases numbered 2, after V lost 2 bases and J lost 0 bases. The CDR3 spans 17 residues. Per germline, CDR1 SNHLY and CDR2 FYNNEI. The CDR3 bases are TGTGCCAGCAGTGAATGGACTAGCGGGTCGAACACCGGGGAGCTGTTTTTT. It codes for CASSEWTSGSNTGELFF.

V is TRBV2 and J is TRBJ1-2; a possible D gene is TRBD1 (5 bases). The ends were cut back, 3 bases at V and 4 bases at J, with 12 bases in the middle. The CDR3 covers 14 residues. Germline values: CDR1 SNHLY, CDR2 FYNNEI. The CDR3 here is CASSEVQGSYGYTF. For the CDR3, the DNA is TGTGCCAGCAGTGAGGTTCAGGGTAGCTATGGCTACACCTTC.

CDR3 DNA sequence: TGTGCCAGCAGTTACGTAGACGCCGGGGAGCTGTTTTTT. Its protein is CASSYVDAGELFF. The rearrangement links TRBV6-5 to TRBJ2-2; no clear D gene. V lost 2 bases and J 6 bases, leaving 7 bases between the germline ends. CDR3 length: 13 amino acids. CDR1 and CDR2 (germline): MNHEY, SVGAGI.

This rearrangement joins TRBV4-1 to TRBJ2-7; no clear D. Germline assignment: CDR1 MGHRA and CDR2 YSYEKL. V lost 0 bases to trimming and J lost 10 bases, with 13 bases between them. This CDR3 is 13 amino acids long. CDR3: CASSQDLATTQYF. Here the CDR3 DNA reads TGCGCCAGCAGCCAAGATCTGGCGACAACACAGTACTTC.

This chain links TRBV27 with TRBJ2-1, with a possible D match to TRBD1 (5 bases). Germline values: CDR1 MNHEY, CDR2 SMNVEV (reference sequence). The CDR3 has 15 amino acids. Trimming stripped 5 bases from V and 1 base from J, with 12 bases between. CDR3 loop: CASSVGAPSYNEQFF. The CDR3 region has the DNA TGTGCCAGCAGTGTAGGGGCGCCATCCTACAATGAGCAGTTCTTC.

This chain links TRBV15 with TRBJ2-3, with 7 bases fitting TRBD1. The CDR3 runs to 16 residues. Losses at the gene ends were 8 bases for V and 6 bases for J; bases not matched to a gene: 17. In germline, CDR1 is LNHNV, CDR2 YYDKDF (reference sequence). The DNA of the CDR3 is TGTGCCACCGCCCAAGGGGGCCGTCTGATGTATGATACGCAGTATTTT. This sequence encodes CATAQGGRLMYDTQYF.

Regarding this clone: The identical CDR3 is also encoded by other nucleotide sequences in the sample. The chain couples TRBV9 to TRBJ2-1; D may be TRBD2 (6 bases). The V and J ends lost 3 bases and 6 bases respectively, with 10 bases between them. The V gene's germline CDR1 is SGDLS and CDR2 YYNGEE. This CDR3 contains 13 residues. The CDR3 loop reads CASSGLVVNEQFF. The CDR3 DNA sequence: TGTGCCAGCAGCGGACTAGTTGTCAATGAGCAGTTCTTC.

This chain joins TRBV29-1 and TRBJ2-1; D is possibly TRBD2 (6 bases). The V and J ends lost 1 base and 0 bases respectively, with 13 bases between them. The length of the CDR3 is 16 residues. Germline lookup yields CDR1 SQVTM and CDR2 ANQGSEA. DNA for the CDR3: TGCAGCGTTGAAGGGGGGGACCAAAGCTCCTACAATGAGCAGTTCTTC. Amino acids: CSVEGGDQSSYNEQFF.

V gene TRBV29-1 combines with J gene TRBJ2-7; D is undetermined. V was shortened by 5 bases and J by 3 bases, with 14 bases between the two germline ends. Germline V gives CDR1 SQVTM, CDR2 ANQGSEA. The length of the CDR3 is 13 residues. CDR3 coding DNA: TGCAGCGTTTGGGCAGGAGACTTCTACGAGCAGTACTTC. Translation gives CSVWAGDFYEQYF.

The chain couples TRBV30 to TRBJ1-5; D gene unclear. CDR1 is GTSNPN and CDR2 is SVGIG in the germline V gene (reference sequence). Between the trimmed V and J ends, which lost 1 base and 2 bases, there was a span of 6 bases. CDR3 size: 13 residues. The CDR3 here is CAWSAYGNQPQHF. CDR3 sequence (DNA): TGTGCCTGGAGTGCCTACGGCAATCAGCCCCAGCATTTT.

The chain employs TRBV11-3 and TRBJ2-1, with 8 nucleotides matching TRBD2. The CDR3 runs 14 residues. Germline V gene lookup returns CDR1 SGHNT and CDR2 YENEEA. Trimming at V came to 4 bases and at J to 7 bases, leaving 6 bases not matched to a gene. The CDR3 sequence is CASSWGIAGNEQFF. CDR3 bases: TGTGCCAGCAGCTGGGGTATAGCGGGGAATGAGCAGTTCTTC.

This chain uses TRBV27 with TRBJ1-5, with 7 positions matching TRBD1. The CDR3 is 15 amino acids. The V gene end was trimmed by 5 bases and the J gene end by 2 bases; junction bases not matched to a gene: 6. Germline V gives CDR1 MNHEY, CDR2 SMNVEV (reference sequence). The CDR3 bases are TGTGCCAGCAGTCCCGGGACAGAAGGCAATCAGCCCCAGCATTTT. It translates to CASSPGTEGNQPQHF.

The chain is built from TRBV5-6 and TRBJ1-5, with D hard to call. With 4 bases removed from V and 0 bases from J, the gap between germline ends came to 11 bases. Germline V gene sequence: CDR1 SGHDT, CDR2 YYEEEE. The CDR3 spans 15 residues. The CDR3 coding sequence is TGTGCCAGCAGCCCAGGACCTTATAGCAATCAGCCCCAGCATTTT. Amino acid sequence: CASSPGPYSNQPQHF.

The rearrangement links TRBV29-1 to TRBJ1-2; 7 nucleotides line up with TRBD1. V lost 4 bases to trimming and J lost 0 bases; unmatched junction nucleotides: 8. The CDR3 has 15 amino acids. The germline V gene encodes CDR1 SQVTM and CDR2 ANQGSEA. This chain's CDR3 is CSVADRVSANYGYTF. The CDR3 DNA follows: TGCAGCGTTGCTGACAGGGTTTCGGCTAACTATGGCTACACCTTC.

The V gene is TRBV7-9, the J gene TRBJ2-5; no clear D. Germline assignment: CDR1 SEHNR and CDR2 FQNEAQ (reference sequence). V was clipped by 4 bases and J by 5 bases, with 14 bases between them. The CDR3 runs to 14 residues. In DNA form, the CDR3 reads TGTGCCAGCAGCTCCCCCAAAAGTCCCGAGACCCAGTACTTC. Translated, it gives CASSSPKSPETQYF.

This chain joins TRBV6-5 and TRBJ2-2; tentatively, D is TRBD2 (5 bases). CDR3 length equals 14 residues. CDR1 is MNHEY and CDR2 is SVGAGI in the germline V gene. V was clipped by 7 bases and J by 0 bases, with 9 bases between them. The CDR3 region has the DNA TGTGCCAGCACCCTAGCTACGAACACCGGGGAGCTGTTTTTT. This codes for CASTLATNTGELFF.

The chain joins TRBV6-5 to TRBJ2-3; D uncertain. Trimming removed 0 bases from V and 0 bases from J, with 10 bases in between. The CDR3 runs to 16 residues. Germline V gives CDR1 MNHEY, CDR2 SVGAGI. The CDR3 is CASSYSVRSSTDTQYF. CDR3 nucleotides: TGTGCCAGCAGTTACTCTGTCAGGTCGAGCACAGATACGCAGTATTTT.

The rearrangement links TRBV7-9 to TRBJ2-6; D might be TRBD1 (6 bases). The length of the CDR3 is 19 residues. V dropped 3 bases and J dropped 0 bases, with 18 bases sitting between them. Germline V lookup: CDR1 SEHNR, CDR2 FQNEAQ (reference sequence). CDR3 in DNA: TGTGCCAGCAGCTTTAATTCAGGGGCTCTCTTCTCTGGGGCCAACGTCCTGACTTTC. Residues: CASSFNSGALFSGANVLTF.